This T cell receptor (beta chain) was recorded in a study of Ad26.COV2.S vaccination and SARS-CoV-2 variants. Study information: Donor joined the COV1001 Ad26.COV2.S trial arm.

The CDR3 length is 12 residues. Trimming left V 7 bases short and J 2 bases short, with 11 bases between. CDR1 is SQVTM, CDR2 ANQGSEA, per germline. Produced via immunoSEQ multiplex PCR; TCRdb's table is partial and in-frame only. The repertoire includes 200,000 to 250,000 clones, approximately 88% of them detected once, and around a tenth sits in the top ten. Treatment: around 19 received Ad26.COV2.S at low or high dose, single or two shots; 5 received placebo; per-sample allocation not given. After the first vaccine or placebo injection, samples were drawn on day 63. The administered vaccine (an Ad26 vector) expressed Wuhan-strain SARS-CoV-2 spike. A word on this clone: What it recognizes is unknown. This same CDR3 is encoded by further DNA sequences in the sample.

The study's findings and limits: Reportedly, spike-specific CD8+ and CD4+ T cell responses achieved substantial breadth once vaccination had taken place. It was found that vaccine and placebo recipients had similar non-spike TCR breadth.

Here the sequenced sample was peripheral blood, taken in a trial of Ad26.COV2.S vaccine versus placebo. The sequence derives from a person between 18 and 65 years old who received the Ad26.COV2.S COVID-19 vaccine or a placebo. The chain combines TRBV29-1 with TRBJ1-1, with D perhaps TRBD1 (6 bases). Here the CDR3 DNA reads TGCAGCGCTTTACAGGGAAACACTGAAGCTTTCTTT. It translates to CSALQGNTEAFF.